This TCR beta chain comes out of a study of cytomegalovirus exposure and HLA in healthy donors. About the study: Earlier sequencing of 150 million to 200 million T cells yielded roughly 100 million unique TCR beta sequences.

V lost 1 base to trimming and J lost 4 bases, with 7 bases between them. Germline CDR1 reads SGHAT; CDR2 reads FQDESV (reference sequence). The length of the CDR3 is 13 residues. Study results and caveats: Productive status was seen about 90% or about 30% of the time for most TCR beta V segments in an earlier analysis.

Primers included in the PCR were 60 Vbeta and 13 Jbeta primers. Repertoires were generated with immunoSEQ multiplex PCR, while TCRdb's copy carries only in-frame clones and drops some. The profile covers under 150,000 clones, with approximately 80% appearing a single time and 1% to 1.5% taken by the ten largest. As concerns this clone: Its specificity is unknown.

This chain connects TRBV11-1 to TRBJ1-1; possible D gene TRBD1, 5 bases. This receptor was taken from a male donor in good health and CMV-seropositive. The sample taken for sequencing was PBMCs. The DNA of the CDR3 is TGTGCCAGCAGCTTAGGACAGATCACTGAAGCTTTCTTT. It translates to CASSLGQITEAFF.